This T cell receptor (beta chain) was recovered during a study of control samples from healthy donors and cancer patients. This clone has only one observation. This table comes from immunoSEQ multiplex PCR, and its TCRdb copy is limited to in-frame clones, with some not included. This table holds 40,000 to 60,000 clones, more than 70% found once. This TCR derives from a man in his forties or fifties with head and neck cancer. Sequencing input: PBMCs.

The CDR3 DNA reads as TGTGCCAGCAGCTTAGGAAGTAGCGGGGGGGCCTCGTCGGCGCAGTATTTT. It is translated as CASSLGSSGGASSAQYF. The J gene is TRBJ2-3, the V gene TRBV7-2; 11 bases fit TRBD2. Trimming cost V 1 base and J 10 bases; bases outside gene matches: 13. The CDR3 is 17 amino acids. Looked up from germline, CDR1 is SGHTA and CDR2 is FQGNSA.